Listed here are 16 T cell receptor beta chains from one sample, sequenced in a study of cytomegalovirus exposure and HLA in healthy donors. The primer mix had 60 Vbeta and 13 Jbeta primers. Using immunoSEQ multiplex PCR, the repertoire was profiled, and TCRdb retains in-frame clones only, with some absent. The table has approximately 100,000 clones, around 80% seen once. Material for sequencing was PBMCs. Source of these receptors: a man aged 40-50 years in good health and CMV-seronegative.

Here the CDR3 reads CARPPPVTDTQYF. CDR3 nucleotides: TGTGCCAGGCCCCCCCCGGTCACAGATACGCAGTATTTT. The chain combines TRBV19 with TRBJ2-3; no clear D. From germline, CDR1 is LNHDA and CDR2 SQIVND (reference sequence). The CDR3 has 13 residues. V was clipped by 9 bases and J by 2 bases, with 12 bases between them.

The chain couples TRBV6-1 to TRBJ2-7; 7 bases agree with TRBD1. Germline V gene lookup returns CDR1 MNHNS and CDR2 SASEGT. CDR3 length equals 15 residues. Trimming at V came to 4 bases and at J to 6 bases, leaving 12 bases not matched to a gene. The CDR3 nucleotides are TGTGCCAGCAGTGTTCAGGGGGAAATTGCAAGCGAGCAGTACTTC. Translation: CASSVQGEIASEQYF.

This clone was seen a handful of times. The chain links TRBV5-4 to TRBJ1-2; D not certain. Trimming removed 2 bases from V and 2 bases from J, with 7 bases in between. CDR3 length: 13 residues. Germline V gives CDR1 SGHNT, CDR2 YYREEE (reference sequence). The CDR3 loop reads CASSFAGNYGYTF. The CDR3 region has the DNA TGTGCCAGCAGCTTTGCGGGAAACTATGGCTACACCTTC.

This clone was detected a few times. CDR3 DNA sequence: TGTGCCAGCACAACTCGGACAGCCAAAGGTGGCTACACCTTC. Translating gives CASTTRTAKGGYTF. The V and J genes are TRBV28 and TRBJ1-2, with D perhaps TRBD1 (6 bases). The CDR3 is 14 residues long. Trimming shortened V by 7 bases and J by 7 bases, and 19 bases separated the two germline ends. Germline V CDR1 and CDR2: MDHEN, SYDVKM.

This rearrangement joins TRBV29-1 to TRBJ2-7; TRBD1 matches at 7 bases. The J segment lost 0 bases and the V segment lost 5 bases, leaving 4 bases of the junction unmatched. The germline gives CDR1 SQVTM, CDR2 ANQGSEA. This CDR3 is built from 13 residues. CDR3 residues: CSVLTGSSYEQYF. CDR3 nucleotide sequence: TGCAGCGTTTTGACAGGGAGCTCCTACGAGCAGTACTTC.

This clone turned up a few times. V gene TRBV2 combines with J gene TRBJ2-5; perhaps TRBD1 as D (6 bases). V lost 6 bases, J lost 3 bases, and 11 bases lay in between. Germline V gene lookup returns CDR1 SNHLY and CDR2 FYNNEI. The CDR3 loop spans 13 amino acids. Written as DNA, the CDR3 is TGTGCCAGCAGATGGACAGTAGAAGAGACCCAGTACTTC. Its protein is CASRWTVEETQYF.

The genes are TRBV6-1 and TRBJ1-5; D unclear. Germline V gene data show CDR1 as MNHNS and CDR2 as SASEGT. V lost 9 bases, J lost 4 bases, and 16 bases lay in between. The CDR3 loop spans 14 amino acids. In DNA form, the CDR3 reads TGTGCCAGTGATGGAGCAGTAAAAAATCAGCCCCAGCATTTT. It codes for CASDGAVKNQPQHF.

This clone appeared a single time. This chain uses TRBV6-5 with TRBJ2-7, with a tentative D call TRBD2 (5 bases). V was clipped by 2 bases and J by 0 bases, with 14 bases between them. Per germline, CDR1 MNHEY and CDR2 SVGAGI. The CDR3 has 16 residues. The CDR3 DNA follows: TGTGCCAGCAGTTACGGGAGAGGGCCGCCCTCCTACGAGCAGTACTTC. Protein product: CASSYGRGPPSYEQYF.

This clone was seen once. The chain employs TRBV5-6 and TRBJ1-2; 9 bases line up with TRBD1. The CDR3 is made up of 15 amino acids. Germline V gene data show CDR1 as SGHDT and CDR2 as YYEEEE. The V gene end was trimmed by 4 bases and the J gene end by 4 bases; junction bases not matched to a gene: 8. The CDR3 bases are TGTGCCAGCAGCCCCGGGACAGGGACCTCCTATGGCTACACCTTC. Its protein product is CASSPGTGTSYGYTF.

Only a few counts were recorded for this clone. The chain uses TRBV19 and TRBJ2-3; D possibly corresponds to TRBD1 (7 bases). CDR1 and CDR2 from the germline V gene are LNHDA and SQIVND (reference sequence). The CDR3 runs 17 residues. Trimming stripped 6 bases from V and 0 bases from J, with 19 bases between. In DNA, the CDR3 is TGTGCCAGTAGGGGGACAGCCGGGAGTCCCAGCACAGATACGCAGTATTTT. Protein: CASRGTAGSPSTDTQYF.

This clone was picked up a small number of times. This rearrangement joins TRBV11-2 to TRBJ1-4; a possible D gene is TRBD1 (6 bases). With 0 bases removed from V and 11 bases from J, the gap between germline ends came to 7 bases. Germline lookup yields CDR1 SGHAT and CDR2 FQNNGV. CDR3 size: 12 residues. The DNA of the CDR3 is TGTGCCAGCAGCTTAGAACAGGGTAAACTGTTTTTT. Amino acids: CASSLEQGKLFF.

The J gene is TRBJ1-5, the V gene TRBV28; 10 bases are shared with TRBD1. The J segment lost 3 bases and the V segment lost 6 bases, leaving 2 bases of the junction unmatched. The CDR3 extends over 14 amino acids. Germline-derived CDR1 and CDR2 are MDHEN and SYDVKM. In DNA form, the CDR3 reads TGTGCCAGCAGGACAGGGGGCTTCAATCAGCCCCAGCATTTT. It codes for CASRTGGFNQPQHF.

V usage is TRBV5-8 and J usage is TRBJ1-1; D call uncertain. Trimming pared 6 bases from V and 5 bases from J, leaving 14 bases between. Germline V gives CDR1 SGHTS, CDR2 YDEGEE. CDR3 length equals 13 residues. The CDR3 is CASNRGLETEAFF. The CDR3 nucleotides read TGTGCCAGCAACCGAGGGTTAGAGACTGAAGCTTTCTTT.

Remarks on this clone: One junction end does not reproduce the germline sequence, and a read error may be involved. The rearrangement uses TRBV20-1 and TRBJ2-7; TRBD1 matches at 8 bases. CDR1 and CDR2 (germline): DFQATT, SNEGSKA (reference sequence). CDR3 length: 11 residues. The CDR3 is CSAVLGDRGNF. CDR3 nucleotides: TGCAGTGCCGTTCTCGGAGACAGGGGTAACTTC.

The chain combines TRBV7-9 with TRBJ1-1; 9 bases are a match to TRBD1. Germline trimming cut 4 bases from V and 5 bases from J; bases unmatched to any gene: 11. Germline loops: CDR1 SEHNR, CDR2 FQNEAQ (reference sequence). This CDR3 has 16 amino acids. The CDR3 here is CASSSRDRVFNTEAFF. The CDR3 nucleotides read TGTGCCAGCAGCTCACGGGACAGGGTATTCAATACTGAAGCTTTCTTT.

The gene calls are TRBV27 and TRBJ2-7; the match to TRBD2 covers 10 bases. With V trimmed by 3 bases and J by 6 bases, 5 bases remained unmatched. Per germline, CDR1 MNHEY and CDR2 SMNVEV (reference sequence). The CDR3 extends over 14 amino acids. This CDR3 reads CASSLRTSGFEQYF. CDR3 nucleotide sequence: TGTGCCAGCAGTTTGAGGACTAGCGGCTTCGAGCAGTACTTC.